The 30 T cell receptor beta chains below come from one sample, sequenced in a study of shared clonotypes between healthy human individuals. TCRdb's table, derived via immunoSEQ multiplex PCR, lists solely in-frame clones and lacks some. The sample carries 1.4 million or so clones, about 98.5% recorded once. Material: naive CD4+ T cells sorted from blood. The subset was: CD45RA+ positively selected. The receptors were sampled from a man aged 30 to 45 in good health.

This chain joins TRBV6-5 and TRBJ2-3; D is unclear. The CDR3 length is 13 residues. The ends were cut back, 7 bases at V and 4 bases at J, with 12 bases in the middle. CDR1 and CDR2 from the germline V gene are MNHEY and SVGAGI. The CDR3 DNA sequence: TGTGCCAGCACCCAAGACGGTTCAGATACGCAGTATTTT. Protein product: CASTQDGSDTQYF.

The genes are TRBV18 and TRBJ2-3; 8 nucleotides align to TRBD1. The CDR3 loop spans 15 amino acids. Germline CDR1 and CDR2: KGHSH and LQKENI. With 3 bases clipped from V and 4 bases from J, the junction kept 6 bases outside the gene matches. The CDR3: CASSPGTGRADTQYF. The CDR3 DNA reads TGTGCCAGCTCACCGGGGACAGGAAGGGCAGATACGCAGTATTTT.

The V call is TRBV5-1, the J call TRBJ1-4, with D perhaps TRBD1 (5 bases). This CDR3 has 15 amino acids. Germline loops: CDR1 SGHRS, CDR2 YFSETQ. V lost 4 bases and J 0 bases, leaving 10 bases between the germline ends. Written as DNA, the CDR3 is TGCGCCAGCAGCCTGGGGCACGCAACTAATGAAAAACTGTTTTTT. Translated, it gives CASSLGHATNEKLFF.

The chain employs TRBV11-1 and TRBJ2-7, with D uncertain. Germline values: CDR1 SGHAT, CDR2 FQDESV (reference sequence). Trimming stripped 3 bases from V and 0 bases from J, with 15 bases between. The CDR3 is 16 amino acids. The DNA for the CDR3 is TGTGCCAGCAGCTTTCCTCGGACCGAGAGCTCCTACGAGCAGTACTTC. As protein: CASSFPRTESSYEQYF.

In regard to this clone: The sample contains more than one DNA sequence encoding this CDR3. The rearrangement uses TRBV18 and TRBJ2-1; D gene ambiguous. CDR3 length equals 11 residues. V lost 5 bases to trimming and J lost 5 bases, with 4 bases between them. Looked up from germline, CDR1 is KGHSH and CDR2 is LQKENI. The CDR3 sequence: CASSLDNEQFF. In DNA, the CDR3 is TGTGCCAGCTCATTAGACAATGAGCAGTTCTTC.

The gene calls are TRBV9 and TRBJ2-3; D remains ambiguous. Germline V gene lookup returns CDR1 SGDLS and CDR2 YYNGEE. The V and J ends lost 4 bases and 4 bases respectively, with 10 bases between them. The CDR3 extends over 13 amino acids. CDR3 bases: TGTGCCAGCAGCCCGGGTGCCCCAGATACGCAGTATTTT. This translates into CASSPGAPDTQYF.

The chain uses TRBV6-1 and TRBJ2-3; no clear D. V lost 2 bases to trimming and J lost 3 bases, with 6 bases between them. CDR1 MNHNS and CDR2 SASEGT come from the germline V gene. This CDR3 comprises 13 residues. The CDR3 nucleotides are TGTGCCAGCAGTGAATTAGGGACAGATACGCAGTATTTT. It specifies CASSELGTDTQYF.

Remarks on this clone: Other DNA sequences in the sample encode the same CDR3. The V call is TRBV7-9, the J call TRBJ2-1; D may be TRBD1 (6 bases). The V gene lost 5 bases and the J gene lost 3 bases, with 8 bases spanning the gap. Germline V lookup: CDR1 SEHNR, CDR2 FQNEAQ (reference sequence). There are 13 residues in the CDR3. In DNA form, the CDR3 reads TGTGCCAGCAGCCCAGGGGTCTACAATGAGCAGTTCTTC. This gives the protein CASSPGVYNEQFF.

The J gene is TRBJ2-7, the V gene TRBV27; 12 nucleotides agree with TRBD2. V gave up 6 bases and J gave up 7 bases; unmatched junction bases: 10. CDR1 is MNHEY, CDR2 SMNVEV, per germline (reference sequence). The CDR3 is 15 amino acids. The chain's CDR3 is CASRLLAGGVGEQYF. The CDR3 DNA reads as TGTGCCAGCAGGTTACTAGCGGGAGGTGTCGGGGAGCAGTACTTC.

This clone has just one count. The identical CDR3 is also encoded by other nucleotide sequences in the sample. The rearrangement links TRBV18 to TRBJ2-5; no clear D. Trimming removed 2 bases from V and 2 bases from J, with 3 bases in between. Germline V gene sequence: CDR1 KGHSH, CDR2 LQKENI. This CDR3 region has 12 residues. For the CDR3, the DNA is TGTGCCAGCTCACCAGGTCAAGAGACCCAGTACTTC. Protein product: CASSPGQETQYF.

As for this clone: Germline and junction disagree at one end, which may indicate a read error. V usage is TRBV4-1 and J usage is TRBJ2-7, with TRBD2 matching 9 bases. Per germline, CDR1 MGHRA and CDR2 YSYEKL. The CDR3 is 15 residues long. Here the CDR3 reads CASSLSGRQTYEQYF. The CDR3 bases are TGTGCCAGCAGCCTTAGCGGGAGACAGACCTACGAGCAGTACTTC.

For this clone: Other DNA sequences from this sample encode an identical CDR3 as well. The chain uses TRBV10-3 and TRBJ2-5; TRBD2 agrees at 10 bases. CDR1 is ENHRY, CDR2 SYGVKD, per germline. J gave up 4 bases and V 4 bases, and 0 bases lay outside the gene matches. This CDR3 comprises 13 residues. CDR3 amino acids: CAISGTSGETQYF. The DNA of the CDR3 is TGTGCCATCAGTGGGACTAGCGGAGAGACCCAGTACTTC.

V gene TRBV5-6 combines with J gene TRBJ2-5, with 10 bases fitting TRBD2. CDR1 is SGHDT, CDR2 YYEEEE, per germline. This CDR3 is built from 19 residues. V lost 4 bases, J lost 2 bases, and 17 bases stayed unmatched. The CDR3 region has the DNA TGTGCCAGCAGCCCCTCCCGGACTAGCGGAAGCGGGGCACAAGAGACCCAGTACTTC. It is translated as CASSPSRTSGSGAQETQYF.

This chain uses TRBV9 with TRBJ1-2; D gene uncertain. The CDR3 has 18 residues. Trimming removed 0 bases from V and 4 bases from J, with 22 bases in between. Germline V gene sequence: CDR1 SGDLS, CDR2 YYNGEE. The CDR3 DNA follows: TGTGCCAGCAGCGTAGTCCCAGGACGGAGGAGGCGTGCCTATGGCTACACCTTC. This translates into CASSVVPGRRRRAYGYTF.

The chain is built from TRBV7-2 and TRBJ2-3; D uncertain. The CDR3 length is 13 residues. Germline CDR1 SGHTA, CDR2 FQGNSA. V lost 1 base, J lost 5 bases, and 7 bases lay in between. CDR3 DNA: TGTGCCAGCAGCTTAGAGGCGCGAGATACGCAGTATTTT. It yields the protein CASSLEARDTQYF. The whole variable domain, remainder taken from reference TRBV7-2 and TRBJ2-3, is GAGVSQSPSNKVTEKGKDVELRCDPISGHTALYWYRQSLGQGLEFLIYFQGNSAPDKSGLPSDRFSAERTGGSVSTLTIQRTQQEDSAVYLCASSLEARDTQYFGPGTRLTVL.

The chain has TRBV19 and TRBJ2-7; tentatively, D is TRBD2 (5 bases). The CDR3 consists of 14 residues. The V end was cut by 3 bases, the J end by 7 bases, with 16 bases between. CDR1 is LNHDA, CDR2 SQIVND, per germline (reference sequence). The chain's CDR3 is CASSIRVSSGEQYF. The CDR3 coding sequence is TGTGCCAGTAGTATTCGGGTCTCTTCGGGGGAGCAGTACTTC.

The chain is built from TRBV28 and TRBJ2-7; perhaps TRBD2 as D (6 bases). Trimming left V 8 bases short and J 6 bases short, with 20 bases between. Germline V gene data show CDR1 as MDHEN and CDR2 as SYDVKM. The CDR3 runs to 14 residues. The CDR3 spells CASVPAGTGREQYF. The CDR3 coding sequence is TGTGCCAGCGTCCCGGCGGGGACGGGTCGCGAGCAGTACTTC.

The chain links TRBV18 to TRBJ1-3; no clear D gene. CDR1 and CDR2 (germline): KGHSH, LQKENI. The CDR3 spans 16 residues. The V and J ends lost 2 bases and 0 bases respectively, with 11 bases between them. The CDR3 protein is CASSPEGPYSGNTIYF. CDR3 DNA sequence: TGTGCCAGCTCACCAGAAGGGCCCTACTCTGGAAACACCATATATTTT.

The chain's CDR3 is CASSRHGRAGELFF. In DNA, the CDR3 is TGTGCCAGCAGCCGCCACGGTCGGGCCGGGGAGCTGTTTTTT. The chain uses TRBV7-3 and TRBJ2-2; D remains ambiguous. Germline V gene sequence: CDR1 SGHTA, CDR2 FQGTGA. The CDR3 totals 14 residues. The ends were cut back, 5 bases at V and 6 bases at J, with 13 bases in the middle.

This clone showed up just once. The chain recombines TRBV27 with TRBJ2-7; 7 bases align to TRBD1. The V gene's germline CDR1 is MNHEY and CDR2 SMNVEV (reference sequence). The CDR3 spans 15 residues. Losses at the gene ends were 5 bases for V and 0 bases for J; bases not matched to a gene: 7. The CDR3 nucleotides read TGTGCCAGCAGTCCCTTCGACAGGGACTCCTACGAGCAGTACTTC. Translation: CASSPFDRDSYEQYF.

The V gene is TRBV2, the J gene TRBJ2-1; 8 nucleotides align to TRBD2. Germline values: CDR1 SNHLY, CDR2 FYNNEI. The J segment lost 3 bases and the V segment lost 1 base, leaving 5 bases of the junction unmatched. This CDR3 contains 16 residues. CDR3 coding DNA: TGTGCCAGCAGTGAAGTAAGAGCGGGAGACTACAATGAGCAGTTCTTC. This gives the protein CASSEVRAGDYNEQFF.

This clone was seen once. V gene TRBV6-4 combines with J gene TRBJ2-3, with 7 bases identical to TRBD2. V gave up 4 bases and J gave up 0 bases; unmatched junction bases: 1. The CDR3 is made up of 14 amino acids. Looked up from germline, CDR1 is MRHNA and CDR2 is SNTAGT. The CDR3 DNA is TGTGCCAGCAGTGTTAGCGGGAGCACAGATACGCAGTATTTT. Its protein is CASSVSGSTDTQYF.

The chain joins TRBV6-5 to TRBJ2-3; perhaps TRBD1 as D (5 bases). Trimming removed 6 bases at V and 1 base at J, with 14 bases between. There are 15 residues in the CDR3. Germline values: CDR1 MNHEY, CDR2 SVGAGI. CDR3 in amino acids: CASRPGRLGTDTQYF. In DNA, the CDR3 is TGTGCCAGCAGACCAGGGCGACTCGGCACAGATACGCAGTATTTT.

V is TRBV4-2 and J is TRBJ2-3; TRBD1 might be the D (6 bases). The germline V gene encodes CDR1 LGHNA and CDR2 YNFKEQ. Trimming cost V 4 bases and J 6 bases, with 8 bases left between them. The CDR3 sequence is 12 residues long. In DNA, the CDR3 is TGTGCCAGCAGCCGAACAGGGGATACGCAGTATTTT. It yields the protein CASSRTGDTQYF.

The chain couples TRBV4-3 to TRBJ2-2; D tentatively reads TRBD1 or TRBD2 (5 bases each). Trimming removed 0 bases at V and 2 bases at J, with 16 bases between. CDR3 length: 18 residues. Per germline, CDR1 LGHNA and CDR2 YSLEER. CDR3 sequence reads: CASSQDISGRFNTGELFF. CDR3 in DNA: TGCGCCAGCAGCCAAGATATTTCGGGACGGTTCAACACCGGGGAGCTGTTTTTT.

V is TRBV18 and J is TRBJ2-2, with 8 bases matching TRBD2. The CDR3 has 15 residues. The ends lost 3 bases at V and 5 bases at J; junction bases unmatched: 5. Germline loops: CDR1 KGHSH, CDR2 LQKENI. The CDR3 sequence: CASSPLGGRTGELFF. DNA for the CDR3: TGTGCCAGCTCACCTCTCGGCGGGAGGACCGGGGAGCTGTTTTTT.

The chain employs TRBV28 and TRBJ2-2, with D unresolved. CDR3 length: 12 amino acids. V was shortened by 3 bases and J by 7 bases, with 6 bases between the two germline ends. Germline V gene data show CDR1 as MDHEN and CDR2 as SYDVKM. The CDR3 nucleotides are TGTGCCAGCAGTTTGGACGTCGGGGAGCTGTTTTTT. Its protein is CASSLDVGELFF.

V gene TRBV9 combines with J gene TRBJ2-3, with a tentative D call TRBD2 (5 bases). CDR1 is SGDLS, CDR2 YYNGEE, per germline. Trimming removed 5 bases from V and 8 bases from J, with 18 bases in between. This CDR3 contains 14 residues. DNA for the CDR3: TGTGCCAGCAGTGCCCAGAGGCATCGGGGTACGCAGTATTTT. Encoded protein: CASSAQRHRGTQYF. The complete variable domain, with remaining parts taken from reference TRBV9 and TRBJ2-3, reads DSGVTQTPKHLITATGQRVTLRCSPRSGDLSVYWYQQSLDQGLQFLIQYYNGEERAKGNILERFSAQQFPDLHSELNLSSLELGDSALYFCASSAQRHRGTQYFGPGTRLTVL.

The chain has TRBV7-2 and TRBJ2-7; D call uncertain. In germline, CDR1 is SGHTA, CDR2 FQGNSA. There are 14 residues in the CDR3. V was pared by 0 bases and J by 5 bases, with 11 bases between. The chain's CDR3 is CASSLAFQKHEQYF. The CDR3 DNA reads TGTGCCAGCAGCTTAGCGTTTCAGAAACACGAGCAGTACTTC. Full variable domain (remainder filled in from reference TRBV7-2 and TRBJ2-7): GAGVSQSPSNKVTEKGKDVELRCDPISGHTALYWYRQSLGQGLEFLIYFQGNSAPDKSGLPSDRFSAERTGGSVSTLTIQRTQQEDSAVYLCASSLAFQKHEQYFGPGTRLTVT.

The rearrangement joins TRBV27 to TRBJ2-6; a possible D gene is TRBD1 (6 bases). With 4 bases removed from V and 2 bases from J, the gap between germline ends came to 15 bases. CDR1 is MNHEY and CDR2 is SMNVEV in the germline V gene (reference sequence). This CDR3 spans 17 amino acids. This CDR3 is CASSSSYRATGANVLTF. CDR3 nucleotide sequence: TGTGCCAGCAGTTCCTCCTACAGGGCCACTGGGGCCAACGTCCTGACTTTC.